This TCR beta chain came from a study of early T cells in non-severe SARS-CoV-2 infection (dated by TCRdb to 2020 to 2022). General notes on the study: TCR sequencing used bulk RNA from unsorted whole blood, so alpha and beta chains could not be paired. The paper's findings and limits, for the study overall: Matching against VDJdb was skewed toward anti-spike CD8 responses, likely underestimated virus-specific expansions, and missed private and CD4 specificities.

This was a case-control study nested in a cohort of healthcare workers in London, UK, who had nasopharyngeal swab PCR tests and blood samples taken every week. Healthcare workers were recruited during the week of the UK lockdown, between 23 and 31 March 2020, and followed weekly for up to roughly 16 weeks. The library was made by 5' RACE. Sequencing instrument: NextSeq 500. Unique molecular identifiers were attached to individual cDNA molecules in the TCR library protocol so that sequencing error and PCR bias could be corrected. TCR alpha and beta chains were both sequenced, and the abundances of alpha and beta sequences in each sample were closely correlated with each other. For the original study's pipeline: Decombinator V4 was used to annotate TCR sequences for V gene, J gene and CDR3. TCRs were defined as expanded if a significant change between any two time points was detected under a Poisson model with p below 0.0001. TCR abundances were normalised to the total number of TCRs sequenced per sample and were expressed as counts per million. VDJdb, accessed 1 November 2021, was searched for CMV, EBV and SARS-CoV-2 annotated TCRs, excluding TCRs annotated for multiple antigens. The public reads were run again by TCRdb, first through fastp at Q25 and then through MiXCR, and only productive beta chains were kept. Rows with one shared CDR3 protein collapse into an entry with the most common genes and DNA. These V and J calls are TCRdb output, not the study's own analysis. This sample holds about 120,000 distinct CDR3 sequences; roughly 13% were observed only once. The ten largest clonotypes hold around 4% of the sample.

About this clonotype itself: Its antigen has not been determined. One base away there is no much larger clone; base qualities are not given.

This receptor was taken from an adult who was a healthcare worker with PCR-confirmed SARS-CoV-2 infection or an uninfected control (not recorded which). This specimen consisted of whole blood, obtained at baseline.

The bases read TGCAGCGTTGGACGGGGGAGCGCCACAGATACGCAGTATTTT. This yields the protein CSVGRGSATDTQYF. The chain links TRBV29-1 with TRBJ2-3; the D segment could be TRBD2, given 6 matching bases. Reading from cysteine to phenylalanine, the CDR3 counts 14 amino acids. The only DNA kept is the CDR3, 42 bases in frame from the first base. The germline ends are 13 bases apart after V is trimmed by 4 bases and J by 2 bases. From a lookup of the germline V gene, CDR1 and CDR2 are SQVTM and ANQGSEA.